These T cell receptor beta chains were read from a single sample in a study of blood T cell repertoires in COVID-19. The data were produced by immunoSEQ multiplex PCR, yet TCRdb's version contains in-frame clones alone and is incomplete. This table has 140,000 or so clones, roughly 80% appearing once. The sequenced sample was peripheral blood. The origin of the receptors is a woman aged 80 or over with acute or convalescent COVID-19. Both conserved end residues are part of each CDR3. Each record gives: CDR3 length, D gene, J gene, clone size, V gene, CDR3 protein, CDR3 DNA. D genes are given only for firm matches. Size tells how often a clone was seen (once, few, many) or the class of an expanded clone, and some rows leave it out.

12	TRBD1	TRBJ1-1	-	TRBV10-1	CASSGDSKEAFF	TGCGCCAGCAGTGGGGACAGTAAGGAAGCTTTCTTT
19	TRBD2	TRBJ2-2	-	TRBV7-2	CASSLILTSGGAYTGELFF	TGTGCCAGCAGCTTAATCCTGACTAGCGGGGGGGCGTACACCGGGGAGCTGTTTTTT
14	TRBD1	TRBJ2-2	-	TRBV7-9	CAKTGGANTGELFF	TGTGCCAAAACAGGGGGCGCGAACACCGGGGAGCTGTTTTTT
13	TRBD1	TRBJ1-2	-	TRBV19	CASTPGQGRGYTF	TGTGCCAGTACCCCCGGACAGGGCAGAGGCTACACCTTC
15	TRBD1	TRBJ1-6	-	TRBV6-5	CASTRGQLHNSPLHF	TGTGCCAGCACCAGGGGACAGCTACATAATTCACCCCTCCACTTT
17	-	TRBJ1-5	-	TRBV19	CASSISDRFFHNQPQHF	TGTGCCAGTAGTATATCGGACAGATTCTTCCACAATCAGCCCCAGCATTTT
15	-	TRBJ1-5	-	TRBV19	CASSIIEASNQPQHF	TGTGCCAGTAGTATTATTGAGGCAAGCAATCAGCCCCAGCATTTT
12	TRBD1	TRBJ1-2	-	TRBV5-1	CASSLEGGGYTF	TGCGCCAGCAGCTTGGAAGGGGGCGGCTACACCTTC
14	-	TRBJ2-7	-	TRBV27	CASSFSQSFYEQYF	TGTGCCAGCAGTTTTTCACAGAGCTTCTACGAGCAGTACTTC
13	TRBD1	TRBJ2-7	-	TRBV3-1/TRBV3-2	CATRGQGDYEQYF	TGTGCCACCCGGGGACAGGGGGATTACGAGCAGTACTTC
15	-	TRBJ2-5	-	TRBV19	CASSLGTPGQETQYF	TGTGCCAGTAGTCTCGGGACTCCGGGGCAAGAGACCCAGTACTTC
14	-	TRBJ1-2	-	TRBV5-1	CASSLGGQLNGYTF	TGCGCCAGCAGCTTGGGGGGACAACTTAATGGCTACACCTTC
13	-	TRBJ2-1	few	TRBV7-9	CASSLFPVNEQFF	TGTGCCAGCTCTCTATTCCCGGTCAATGAGCAGTTCTTC
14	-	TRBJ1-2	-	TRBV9	CASSWNTGNYGYTF	TGTGCCAGCAGCTGGAACACAGGGAACTATGGCTACACCTTC
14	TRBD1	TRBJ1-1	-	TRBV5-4	CASSFGQGDTEAFF	TGTGCCAGCAGCTTCGGACAGGGCGATACTGAAGCTTTCTTT
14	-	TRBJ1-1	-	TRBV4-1	CASSSDSTNTEAFF	TGCGCCAGCAGCTCCGACAGTACCAACACTGAAGCTTTCTTT
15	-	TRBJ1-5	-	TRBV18	CASSPPGGRIQPQHF	TGTGCCAGCTCACCACCGGGTGGGAGGATTCAGCCCCAGCATTTT
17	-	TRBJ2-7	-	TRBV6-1	CASSESRGPIFSYEQYF	TGTGCCAGCAGTGAATCGCGGGGACCTATCTTCTCCTACGAGCAGTACTTC
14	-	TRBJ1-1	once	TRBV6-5	CASSYSGQGPEAFF	TGTGCCAGCAGTTACTCGGGCCAGGGCCCCGAGGCTTTCTTT
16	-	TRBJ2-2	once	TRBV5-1	CASSLTGTTNTGELFF	TGCGCCAGCAGCTTGACGGGGACAACGAACACCGGGGAGCTGTTTTTT
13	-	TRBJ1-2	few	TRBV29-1	CSTLQGGGYGYTF	TGCAGCACCCTCCAGGGTGGGGGGTATGGCTACACCTTC
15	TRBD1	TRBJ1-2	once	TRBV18	CASSPSEGAGKGYTF	TGTGCCAGCTCACCTTCTGAGGGGGCTGGTAAAGGCTACACCTTC
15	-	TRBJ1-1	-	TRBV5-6	CASSWEPQGRTEAFF	TGTGCCAGCAGCTGGGAGCCACAGGGTAGGACTGAAGCTTTCTTT
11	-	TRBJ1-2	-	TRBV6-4	CASSDRYGYTF	TGTGCCAGCAGTGATAGATATGGCTACACCTTC
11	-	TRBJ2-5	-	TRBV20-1	CSVSDRETQYF	TGCAGTGTATCGGACAGAGAGACCCAGTACTTC
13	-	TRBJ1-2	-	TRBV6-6	CASSSNRVNGYTF	TGTGCCAGCAGTTCGAACAGGGTGAATGGCTACACCTTC
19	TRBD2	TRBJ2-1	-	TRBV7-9	CASSLGSSGGAYSYNEQFF	TGTGCCAGCAGCTTAGGGAGTAGCGGGGGGGCTTACTCCTACAATGAGCAGTTCTTC
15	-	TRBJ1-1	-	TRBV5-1	CASSTRPDRNTEAFF	TGCGCCAGCAGCACTCGCCCCGACAGGAACACTGAAGCTTTCTTT
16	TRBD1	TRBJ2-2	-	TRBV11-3	CATQGPTGSGTGELFF	TGTGCCACCCAGGGTCCGACAGGGAGTGGCACCGGGGAGCTGTTTTTT
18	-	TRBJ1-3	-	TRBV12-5	CASGLAPGQLLSGNTIYF	TGTGCTAGTGGTTTGGCCCCCGGACAGCTACTCTCTGGAAACACCATATATTTT
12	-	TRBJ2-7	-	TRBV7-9	CASSPGGYEQYF	TGTGCCAGCAGCCCCGGGGGCTACGAGCAGTACTTC
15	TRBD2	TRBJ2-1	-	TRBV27	CASSNWTSGYNEQFF	TGTGCCAGCAGCAACTGGACTAGCGGTTACAATGAGCAGTTCTTC
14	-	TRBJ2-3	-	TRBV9	CASSVAGSTDTQYF	TGTGCCAGCAGCGTAGCCGGGAGTACAGATACGCAGTATTTT
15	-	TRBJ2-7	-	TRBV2	CASSQVVGVYYEQYF	TGTGCCAGCAGCCAGGTCGTGGGAGTTTACTACGAGCAGTACTTC
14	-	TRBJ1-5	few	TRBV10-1	CASSESQGRQPQHF	TGCGCCAGCAGTGAGTCCCAGGGAAGACAGCCCCAGCATTTT
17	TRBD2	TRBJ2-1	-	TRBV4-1	CASSQDWRGSSYNEQFF	TGCGCCAGCAGCCAAGATTGGCGGGGGAGCTCCTACAATGAGCAGTTCTTC
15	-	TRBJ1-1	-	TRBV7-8	CASSLTTWVNTEAFF	TGTGCCAGCAGCTTAACGACATGGGTGAACACTGAAGCTTTCTTT
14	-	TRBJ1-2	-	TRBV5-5	CASSSADRFYGYTF	TGTGCCAGCAGCTCCGCAGACAGATTCTATGGCTACACCTTC
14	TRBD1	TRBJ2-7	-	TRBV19	CASSIYGTAYEQYF	TGTGCCAGTAGTATATATGGGACAGCCTACGAGCAGTACTTC
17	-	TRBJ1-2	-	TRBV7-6	CASSPRPPGAHDYGYTF	TGTGCCAGCAGCCCTAGGCCACCAGGGGCCCACGACTATGGCTACACCTTC
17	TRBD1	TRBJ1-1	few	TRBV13	CASSSGQGGPKGTEAFF	TGTGCCAGCAGCTCCGGACAGGGAGGACCGAAGGGCACTGAAGCTTTCTTT
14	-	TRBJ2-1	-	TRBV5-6	CASSLTVSFNEQFF	TGTGCCAGCAGCTTGACTGTTTCATTCAATGAGCAGTTCTTC
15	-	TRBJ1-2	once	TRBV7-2	CASSLSSGTAYGYTF	TGTGCCAGCAGCCTCAGTAGCGGGACGGCCTATGGCTACACCTTC
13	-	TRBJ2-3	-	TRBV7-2	CASSFVAADTQYF	TGTGCCAGCAGCTTCGTGGCAGCAGATACGCAGTATTTT
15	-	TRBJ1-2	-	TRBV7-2	CASSLVSGSPEGYTF	TGTGCCAGCAGCTTAGTCTCGGGTAGTCCGGAAGGCTACACCTTC
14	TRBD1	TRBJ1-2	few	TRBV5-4	CASSGTGGNYGYTF	TGTGCCAGCAGCGGCACAGGGGGTAACTATGGCTACACCTTC
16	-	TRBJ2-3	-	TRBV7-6	CASSLGGAFYTDTQYF	TGTGCCAGCAGCTTAGGGGGCGCATTCTACACAGATACGCAGTATTTT
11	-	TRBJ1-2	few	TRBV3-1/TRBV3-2	CASSHEGSDTF	TGTGCCAGCAGCCACGAGGGAAGCGACACCTTC
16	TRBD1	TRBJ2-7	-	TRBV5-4	CASSLARTGSSYEQYF	TGTGCCAGCAGCTTGGCCAGGACAGGGAGCTCCTACGAGCAGTACTTC